Listed below are T cell receptor beta chains from one sample, sequenced in a study of blood T cell repertoires in COVID-19. Assay: immunoSEQ multiplex PCR; the TCRdb copy retains only in-frame clones and omits some. The top ten clones hold roughly 16% of a sample with 95,000 to 150,000 clones, roughly 78% of them seen once. Sequences were obtained from peripheral blood. Source of these receptors: a man aged 55-75 years with active or convalescent COVID-19. CDR3s include the opening cysteine and the closing phenylalanine or tryptophan. The D gene is left open where the match is weak. Not all rows give a size; the values are once, few, many and, for expanded clones, a class.

TRBJ2-3,TRBD2,TRBV3-1/TRBV3-2,NA,TGTGCCAGCAGCCAGGCCTCCCGAGCGGGAGGCACGCAGTATTTT,CASSQASRAGGTQYF
TRBJ1-6,NA,TRBV4-3,NA,TGCGCCAGCAGCCAGAGCCCCCCCGGGGGGTCCTATAATTCACCCCTCCACTTT,CASSQSPPGGSYNSPLHF
TRBJ2-7,TRBD1,TRBV5-1,few,TGCGCCAGCAGCCTCGGGACAGGACCTACGGGGCAGCAGTACTTC,CASSLGTGPTGQQYF
TRBJ1-1,NA,TRBV9,once,TGTGCCAGCAGCCGTGCTGTGGGCGAAGGCACTGAAGCTTTCTTT,CASSRAVGEGTEAFF
TRBJ2-2,NA,TRBV5-6,NA,TGTGCCAGCAGCTTGCTCAGCGACCCCACCGGGGAGCTGTTTTTT,CASSLLSDPTGELFF
TRBJ2-2,TRBD1,TRBV7-6,NA,TGTGCCAGCAGCTTAGCCGCCGGGACAGGGAACACCGGGGAGCTGTTTTTT,CASSLAAGTGNTGELFF
TRBJ1-1,TRBD1,TRBV29-1,few,TGCAGCGTTCGAACGTACGGGACAGTTGAAGCTTTCTTT,CSVRTYGTVEAFF
TRBJ2-7,TRBD2,TRBV28,NA,TGTGCCAGCAGTCTTAGCGGGAGGGCCATCGAGCAGTACTTC,CASSLSGRAIEQYF
TRBJ2-1,TRBD1,TRBV7-9,few,TGTGCCAGCCGCGGACAGGTTATGAATGAGCAGTTCTTC,CASRGQVMNEQFF
TRBJ2-5,TRBD2,TRBV25-1,NA,TGTGCCACCGAGACTAGCGGGAGGGCAAAAGAGACCCAGTACTTC,CATETSGRAKETQYF
TRBJ2-7,NA,TRBV28,NA,TGTGCCAGCAACTCAGGGTGGGGCGAGCAGTACTTC,CASNSGWGEQYF
TRBJ2-7,TRBD2,TRBV5-1,NA,TGCGCCAGCAGCTTCCTGGCGGGAGGGCCAGGCGAGCAGTACTTC,CASSFLAGGPGEQYF
TRBJ2-5,TRBD1,TRBV24-1,NA,TGTGCCACCAGTGATTGGGTGAAGACCGGGACAGTACAAGAGACCCAGTACTTC,CATSDWVKTGTVQETQYF
TRBJ2-7,TRBD1,TRBV4-3,NA,TGCGCCAGCAGCCAGTACCCCGGACAGGCCGGATCCTACGAGCAGTACTTC,CASSQYPGQAGSYEQYF
TRBJ2-7,NA,TRBV6-5,few,TGTGCCAGCAGAGGGGATAGCGGTAGGGAGCAGTACTTC,CASRGDSGREQYF
TRBJ2-3,TRBD2,TRBV29-1,NA,TGCAGCGCCCTCGGACTAGCGGGAGGCGGTACGCAGTATTTT,CSALGLAGGGTQYF
TRBJ1-4,NA,TRBV3-1/TRBV3-2,NA,TGTGCCAGCAGCCAACAGACAGCCACGAATGAAAAACTGTTTTTT,CASSQQTATNEKLFF
TRBJ2-3,TRBD2,TRBV2,NA,TGTGCCAGCAGTGGAGGGAGCGGGAGATGGGGCACAGATACGCAGTATTTT,CASSGGSGRWGTDTQYF
TRBJ2-1,TRBD2,TRBV28,NA,TGTGCCAGCAGGGGGGACAGACAAACTAGCGGGAGCTCCTACAATGAGCAGTTCTTC,CASRGDRQTSGSSYNEQFF
TRBJ2-1,NA,TRBV7-9,few,TGTGCCAGCAGCTTAGTCCTAGCCCCGTACAATGAGCAGTTCTTC,CASSLVLAPYNEQFF
TRBJ2-3,NA,TRBV10-3,NA,TGTGCCACGGGGGTAGGAGATACGCAGTATTTT,CATGVGDTQYF
TRBJ2-3,NA,TRBV3-1/TRBV3-2,NA,TGTGCCAGCAGCCAAGTGGCTAGCGGCACAGATACGCAGTATTTT,CASSQVASGTDTQYF
TRBJ2-2,TRBD2,TRBV5-1,NA,TGCGCCAGCAGCTTGTTAGCGGGAGGAGCCGGGGAGCTGTTTTTT,CASSLLAGGAGELFF